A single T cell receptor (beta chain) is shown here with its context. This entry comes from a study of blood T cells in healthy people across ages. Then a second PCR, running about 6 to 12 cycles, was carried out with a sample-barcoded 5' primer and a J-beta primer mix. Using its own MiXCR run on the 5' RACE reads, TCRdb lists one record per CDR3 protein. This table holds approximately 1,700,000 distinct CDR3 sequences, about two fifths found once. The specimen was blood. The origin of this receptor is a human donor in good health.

This CDR3 is CASSLAVAGDGYTF. CDR3 in DNA: TGTGCCAGCAGCTTAGCGGTGGCAGGGGATGGCTACACCTTC. V usage is TRBV7-2 and J usage is TRBJ1-2, with D perhaps TRBD1 (6 bases). The V gene lost 0 bases and the J gene lost 6 bases, with 11 bases spanning the gap. The CDR3 runs to 14 residues. Germline CDR1 is SGHTA and CDR2 is FQGNSA.